This TCR beta chain was observed in a study of T-cell memory formation after mild COVID-19. Background on the study: TCR clustering was largely donor specific.

A remark on this clonotype: Its antigen is as yet unknown. A read error may account for a junction end that differs from germline.

Overall study results and limits: Later expanders leaned CD4+, whereas clones that contracted between day 15 and 85 were balanced CD4/CD8.

The CDR3 totals 16 residues. The germline gives CDR1 SGHTS, CDR2 YDEGEE. cDNA libraries for TCR alpha and TCR beta, carrying sample barcodes and UMIs, came from 5'RACE with constant-segment primers. One entry per CDR3 protein results from TCRdb running MiXCR on the 5' RACE reads. The table has about 120,000 distinct CDR3 sequences, about 17% seen once. The sequencing input was PBMCs or a T cell subset sorted from them (not recorded which). This rearrangement joins TRBV5-8 to TRBJ2-3; 7 nucleotides align to TRBD2. The clonotype originates from an adult woman who had mild COVID-19 (a few samples of this study predate the infection). Cell type and time point are not known. CDR3 sequence reads: CASSLALAGPTHTQYF. CDR3 bases: TGTGCCAGCAGCTTGGCGTTAGCGGGCCCCACACATACGCAGTATTTT.